One and the same sample provided the 30 T cell receptor beta chains below, sequenced in a study. TCRdb redid the calling of the 5' RACE reads with MiXCR, one entry per CDR3 protein. The table includes some 8,000 distinct CDR3 sequences, roughly 52% detected once. Sequencing input: memory CD4+ T cells sorted from a lymph node. Subset reported: memory CD4+ T cells, CD4+CD45RO+CD25-. Receptors were obtained from a female donor with breast cancer.

This CDR3 is CASSLGAGLNGYTF. Written as DNA, the CDR3 is TGTGCCAGCAGCTTGGGGGCAGGTCTGAATGGCTACACCTTC. This rearrangement joins TRBV5-5 to TRBJ1-2; D is unresolved. Germline V gene sequence: CDR1 SGHKS, CDR2 YYEKEE (reference sequence). Trimming cost V 0 bases and J 6 bases, with 12 bases left between them. CDR3 size: 14 residues.

The chain couples TRBV20-1 to TRBJ1-5; D unclear. This CDR3 is 15 amino acids long. Trimming removed 0 bases from V and 4 bases from J, with 13 bases in between. Germline-derived CDR1 and CDR2 are DFQATT and SNEGSKA (reference sequence). The CDR3 protein is CSARDKGLVNQPQHF. CDR3 DNA sequence: TGCAGTGCTAGAGATAAAGGTCTAGTTAATCAGCCCCAGCATTTT.

The V gene is TRBV7-2, the J gene TRBJ2-1, with 15 bases aligning to TRBD2. The CDR3 is made up of 16 amino acids. Losses at the gene ends were 5 bases for V and 5 bases for J; bases not matched to a gene: 4. Germline CDR1 and CDR2: SGHTA and FQGNSA. CDR3 coding DNA: TGTGCCAGCAGCCCGGGACTAGCGGGAGGAAACAATGAGCAGTTCTTC. It encodes CASSPGLAGGNNEQFF.

The chain carries TRBV29-1 and TRBJ2-3; 7 bases fit TRBD2. Per germline, CDR1 SQVTM and CDR2 ANQGSEA. Trimming at V came to 6 bases and at J to 3 bases, leaving 21 bases not matched to a gene. CDR3 length equals 18 residues. In DNA form, the CDR3 reads TGCAGCGTCACTGCCTTTGAGGGAGGGACCGGGTTTACAGATACGCAGTATTTT. Its translation: CSVTAFEGGTGFTDTQYF.

This clonotype is deemed medium-sized. The genes are TRBV20-1 and TRBJ2-4; maybe TRBD2 (5 bases). The V gene's germline CDR1 is DFQATT and CDR2 SNEGSKA (reference sequence). V gave up 3 bases and J gave up 0 bases, with 12 bases separating them. This CDR3 has 15 amino acids. The CDR3 nucleotides are TGCAGTGCTAGGGGAGCATTACTAGCCAAAAACATTCAGTACTTC. It is translated as CSARGALLAKNIQYF.

This clonotype has more than one count but fewer than ten. The rearrangement links TRBV12-3 or TRBV12-4 to TRBJ1-5; D is unclear. The CDR3 has 11 amino acids. The V gene lost 8 bases and the J gene lost 5 bases, with 7 bases spanning the gap. CDR3 coding DNA: TGTGCCAGCGGCCCCCATCAGCCCCAGCATTTT. Protein sequence: CASGPHQPQHF.

The genes are TRBV25-1 and TRBJ2-7; D may be TRBD2 (6 bases). Trimming stripped 2 bases from V and 3 bases from J, with 11 bases between. The CDR3 contains 14 residues. Per the germline V gene, CDR1 is MGHDK and CDR2 is SYGVNS. CDR3 amino acids: CASSEVSSGYEQYF. The CDR3 DNA follows: TGTGCCAGCAGTGAAGTAAGTAGCGGCTACGAGCAGTACTTC.

In its sample, this clonotype was seen a few times. The V call is TRBV6-2 or TRBV6-3, the J call TRBJ1-2; a possible D gene is TRBD1 (6 bases). CDR1 and CDR2 from the germline V gene are MNHEY and SVGEGT. The germline V and J ends were trimmed by 8 bases and 4 bases, with 23 bases remaining between them. The CDR3 runs to 16 residues. DNA for the CDR3: TGTGCCAGCGTCGGGACGCCGGAACAGGGAGGCTATGGCTACACCTTC. Translating gives CASVGTPEQGGYGYTF.

J is TRBJ1-1 and V is TRBV5-4, with D possibly TRBD1 on 5 matching bases. V was clipped by 4 bases and J by 2 bases, with 15 bases between them. This CDR3 spans 15 amino acids. The germline CDR1 and CDR2 sequences are SGHNT and YYREEE (reference sequence). CDR3 sequence reads: CASSQRQRLNTEAFF. The CDR3 nucleotides are TGTGCCAGCAGCCAAAGACAGCGCCTTAACACTGAAGCTTTCTTT.

The rearrangement links TRBV10-3 to TRBJ2-1; TRBD2 aligns across 7 bases. The CDR3 has 14 residues. Germline V gene data show CDR1 as ENHRY and CDR2 as SYGVKD. Germline trimming cut 6 bases from V and 7 bases from J; bases unmatched to any gene: 9. The CDR3 protein is CAISPRAGVNEQFF. The CDR3 bases are TGTGCCATCAGCCCAAGGGCGGGAGTTAATGAGCAGTTCTTC.

This clonotype is medium-sized. This rearrangement joins TRBV6-5 to TRBJ1-5; D is possibly TRBD1 (5 bases). V lost 2 bases and J lost 6, with 11 bases in between. Germline V gene sequence: CDR1 MNHEY, CDR2 SVGAGI. The CDR3 sequence is 14 residues long. The CDR3 coding sequence is TGTGCCAGCAGTTACGGGCAGGGAATTCAGCCCCAGCATTTT. Protein: CASSYGQGIQPQHF.

This sequence joins TRBV12-3 or TRBV12-4 and TRBJ2-1; tentative D call: TRBD1 (6 bases). The CDR3 covers 12 residues. The V end lost 10 bases, the J end lost 6 bases, and 13 bases lay between the germline ends. The CDR3 is CATLGRGNEQFF. The CDR3 DNA is TGTGCCACCTTAGGCAGGGGCAATGAGCAGTTCTTC.

The V and J genes are TRBV20-1 and TRBJ1-2; D ambiguous. Per germline, CDR1 DFQATT and CDR2 SNEGSKA (reference sequence). Trimming removed 4 bases from V and 7 bases from J, with 25 bases in between. The CDR3 runs 16 residues. CDR3 amino acids: CSATDQRSGKAGGYTF. For the CDR3, the DNA is TGCAGTGCTACGGATCAGCGGTCCGGAAAGGCGGGTGGCTACACCTTC.

The rearrangement uses TRBV20-1 and TRBJ1-2, with D possibly TRBD1 on 6 matching bases. The germline V gene encodes CDR1 DFQATT and CDR2 SNEGSKA (reference sequence). Between the trimmed V and J ends, which lost 8 bases and 4 bases, there was a span of 20 bases. The CDR3 loop spans 14 amino acids. CDR3 nucleotide sequence: TGCAGTCACGGGGAGTGGGGGGCGAGCTATGGCTACACCTTC. Translating it yields CSHGEWGASYGYTF.

The J gene is TRBJ2-5, the V gene TRBV20-1; no definite D call. In germline, CDR1 is DFQATT, CDR2 SNEGSKA (reference sequence). CDR3 length equals 11 residues. V was shortened by 7 bases and J by 1 base, with 7 bases between the two germline ends. CDR3 coding DNA: TGCAGTGTCGGTACCCAAGAGACCCAGTACTTC. Translation: CSVGTQETQYF.

The rearrangement uses TRBV5-5 and TRBJ1-2, with 7 bases lining up with TRBD1. CDR3 length: 12 residues. Trimming cost V 9 bases and J 4 bases; bases outside gene matches: 6. Germline CDR1 is SGHKS and CDR2 is YYEKEE (reference sequence). CDR3 in amino acids: CATHDRVYGYTF. Here the CDR3 DNA reads TGTGCCACCCACGACAGGGTCTATGGCTACACCTTC.

CDR3 region: CASRTSGSNNEQFF. Here the CDR3 DNA reads TGTGCCAGCAGGACTAGCGGGAGTAACAATGAGCAGTTCTTC. V and J are TRBV25-1 and TRBJ2-1, with 12 bases matching TRBD2. This CDR3 region has 14 residues. The V and J ends lost 6 bases and 5 bases, in that order; junction bases with no gene match: 2. The V gene's germline CDR1 is MGHDK and CDR2 SYGVNS. The variable domain in full, with the rest retrieved from reference TRBV25-1 and TRBJ2-1, is EADIYQTPRYLVIGTGKKITLECSQTMGHDKMYWYQQDPGMELHLIHYSYGVNSTEKGDLSSESTVSRIRTEHFPLTLESARPSHTSQYLCASRTSGSNNEQFFGPGTRLTVL.

This rearrangement joins TRBV12-3 or TRBV12-4 to TRBJ2-3; the match to TRBD1 covers 8 bases. This CDR3 is 14 amino acids long. The V and J ends lost 6 bases and 0 bases, in that order; junction bases with no gene match: 2. CDR3 DNA: TGTGCCAGCAGCCGGACAGGGAGCACAGATACGCAGTATTTT. It codes for CASSRTGSTDTQYF.

The CDR3 bases are TGCAGTGCTTACACAAGGACTAGCGGGAGGTTCACAGATACGCAGTATTTT. Amino acid sequence: CSAYTRTSGRFTDTQYF. The V and J genes are TRBV20-1 and TRBJ2-3, with 14 bases aligning to TRBD2. The junction had 9 bases not matched to a gene; V was cut back by 5 bases and J by 2 bases. Looked up from germline, CDR1 is DFQATT and CDR2 is SNEGSKA (reference sequence). The CDR3 runs 17 residues.

J is TRBJ1-1 and V is TRBV3-1; TRBD1 might be the D (5 bases). This CDR3 has 14 residues. Per the germline V gene, CDR1 is LGHDT and CDR2 is YNNKEL (reference sequence). The ends were cut back, 4 bases at V and 6 bases at J, with 15 bases in the middle. The CDR3 bases are TGTGCCAGCAGCCCCGGGGGAGCTGTATCTGAAGCTTTCTTT. Amino acid sequence: CASSPGGAVSEAFF.

The gene calls are TRBV7-9 and TRBJ2-1; D ambiguous. CDR3 size: 12 residues. The germline CDR1 and CDR2 sequences are SEHNR and FQNEAQ (reference sequence). Trimming pared 1 base from V and 6 bases from J, leaving 4 bases between. The CDR3 coding sequence is TGTGCCAGCAGCTTAGTCATCAATGAGCAGTTCTTC. This codes for CASSLVINEQFF.

This clonotype was observed a few times. CDR3 nucleotides: TGTGCCAGCAGTTTAGATCCGCGCTTGGGTGGCTACACCTTC. It is translated as CASSLDPRLGGYTF. The gene calls are TRBV28 and TRBJ1-2; D gene uncertain. V was pared by 2 bases and J by 7 bases, with 14 bases between. Germline CDR1 MDHEN, CDR2 SYDVKM. This CDR3 comprises 14 residues.

The chain links TRBV29-1 to TRBJ2-3; D unclear. The CDR3 length is 13 residues. Trimming took 0 bases from V and 6 from J, leaving 10 bases between them. In germline, CDR1 is SQVTM, CDR2 ANQGSEA. The CDR3 protein is CSVEDTVSDTQYF. In DNA form, the CDR3 reads TGCAGCGTTGAAGACACAGTCTCGGATACGCAGTATTTT.

This chain joins TRBV6-5 and TRBJ1-6; TRBD1 aligns across 10 bases. Trimming took 2 bases from V and 7 from J; bases not matched to a gene: 2. Germline V gene lookup returns CDR1 MNHEY and CDR2 SVGAGI. The CDR3 loop spans 15 amino acids. The CDR3: CASSYEGQGNSPLHF. The CDR3 region has the DNA TGTGCCAGCAGTTACGAGGGACAGGGGAATTCACCCCTCCACTTT.

V gene TRBV7-2 combines with J gene TRBJ2-3; a weak D match, TRBD1 (5 bases). V lost 3 bases, J lost 8 bases, and 9 bases lay in between. Germline values: CDR1 SGHTA, CDR2 FQGNSA. This CDR3 comprises 12 residues. The CDR3 here is CASSFQGGTQYF. CDR3 in DNA: TGTGCCAGCAGCTTCCAGGGTGGTACGCAGTATTTT.

This clonotype has just a few counts. The chain links TRBV18 to TRBJ1-5; D unresolved. This CDR3 comprises 15 residues. V was trimmed by 4 bases and J by 0 bases, leaving 10 bases between them. Germline-derived CDR1 and CDR2 are KGHSH and LQKENI. The CDR3 DNA reads TGTGCCAGCTCACATGGAGGTTATAGCAATCAGCCCCAGCATTTT. Protein product: CASSHGGYSNQPQHF.

The J gene is TRBJ1-1, the V gene TRBV12-3 or TRBV12-4; D remains ambiguous. The CDR3 loop spans 15 amino acids. Trimming shortened V by 3 bases and J by 2 bases, and 13 bases separated the two germline ends. Written as DNA, the CDR3 is TGTGCCAGCAGTTTCCTCCAGGCGACTAACACTGAAGCTTTCTTT. Translation: CASSFLQATNTEAFF.

This clonotype was counted a few times. The rearrangement uses TRBV15 and TRBJ2-1, with TRBD1 as a possible D gene (6 bases). Trimming took off 1 base at V and 10 bases at J, with 14 bases between the two ends. Germline V gives CDR1 LNHNV, CDR2 YYDKDF (reference sequence). This CDR3 spans 14 amino acids. CDR3 DNA sequence: TGTGCCACCAGCAGAGCTTCCAGGGGATGGGAGCAGTTCTTC. It codes for CATSRASRGWEQFF.

This clonotype showed up just a few times. The chain employs TRBV29-1 and TRBJ1-2; D ambiguous. CDR3 size: 13 residues. Trimming shortened V by 4 bases and J by 4 bases, and 13 bases separated the two germline ends. The V gene's germline CDR1 is SQVTM and CDR2 ANQGSEA. The CDR3 loop reads CSVVTTSSYGYTF. The CDR3 DNA is TGCAGCGTTGTAACAACCTCATCCTATGGCTACACCTTC.

The chain carries TRBV4-3 and TRBJ1-2; no firm D call. The germline V gene has CDR1 LGHNA and CDR2 YSLEER. V was clipped by 1 base and J by 7 bases, with 10 bases between them. The length of the CDR3 is 13 residues. The CDR3 loop is CASSQVGGVGYTF. In DNA form, the CDR3 reads TGCGCCAGCAGCCAAGTGGGTGGGGTTGGCTACACCTTC.